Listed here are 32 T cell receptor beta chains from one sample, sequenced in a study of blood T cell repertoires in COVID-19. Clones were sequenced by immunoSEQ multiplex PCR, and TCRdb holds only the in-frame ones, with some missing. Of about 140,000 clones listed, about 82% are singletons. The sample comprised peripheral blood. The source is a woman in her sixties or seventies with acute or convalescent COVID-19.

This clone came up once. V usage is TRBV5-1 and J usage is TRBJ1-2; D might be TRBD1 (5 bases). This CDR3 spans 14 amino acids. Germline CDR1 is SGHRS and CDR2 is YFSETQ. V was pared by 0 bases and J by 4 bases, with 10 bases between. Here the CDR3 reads CASSLEQGTYGYTF. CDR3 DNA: TGCGCCAGCAGCTTGGAGCAGGGAACCTATGGCTACACCTTC.

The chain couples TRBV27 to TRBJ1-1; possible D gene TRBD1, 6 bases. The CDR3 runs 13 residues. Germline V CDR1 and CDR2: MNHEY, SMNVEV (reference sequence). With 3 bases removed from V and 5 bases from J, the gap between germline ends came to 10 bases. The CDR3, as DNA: TGTGCCAGCAGTTTGTCCAGGGGAACTGAAGCTTTCTTT. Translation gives CASSLSRGTEAFF.

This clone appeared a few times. The CDR3 protein is CASSSDRAPQHF. CDR3 nucleotide sequence: TGTGCCAGCAGTTCAGACAGGGCTCCCCAGCATTTT. The V and J genes are TRBV12-3 or TRBV12-4 and TRBJ1-5, with 7 nucleotides matching TRBD1. The trim removed 4 bases at V and 10 bases at J, leaving 4 bases unmatched. The CDR3 totals 12 residues.

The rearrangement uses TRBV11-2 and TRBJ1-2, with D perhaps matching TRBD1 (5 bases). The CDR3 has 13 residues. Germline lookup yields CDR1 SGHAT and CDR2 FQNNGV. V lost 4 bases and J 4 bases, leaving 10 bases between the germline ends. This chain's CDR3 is CASSSAGGYGYTF. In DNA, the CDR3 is TGTGCCAGCAGCTCGGCCGGGGGCTATGGCTACACCTTC.

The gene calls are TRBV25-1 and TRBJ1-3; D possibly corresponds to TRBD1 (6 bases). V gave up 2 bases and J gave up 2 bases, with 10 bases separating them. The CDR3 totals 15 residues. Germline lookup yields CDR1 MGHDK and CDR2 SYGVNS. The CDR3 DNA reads TGTGCCAGCAGTGAACGGACAGTCACTGGAAACACCATATATTTT. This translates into CASSERTVTGNTIYF.

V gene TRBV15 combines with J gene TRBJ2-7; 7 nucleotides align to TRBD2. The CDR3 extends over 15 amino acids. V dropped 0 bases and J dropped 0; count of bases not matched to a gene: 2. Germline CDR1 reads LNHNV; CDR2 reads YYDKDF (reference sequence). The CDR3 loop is CATSREASGSYEQYF. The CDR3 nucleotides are TGTGCCACCAGCAGAGAGGCTAGCGGCTCCTACGAGCAGTACTTC.

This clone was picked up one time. The CDR3 loop reads CASSSAGLAGGGTGELFF. The CDR3, as DNA: TGTGCCAGCAGCTCCGCCGGACTAGCGGGGGGGGGCACCGGGGAGCTGTTTTTT. The chain links TRBV28 to TRBJ2-2, with 15 bases matching TRBD2. The CDR3 consists of 18 residues. Trimming took 6 bases from V and 4 from J; bases not matched to a gene: 9. In germline, CDR1 is MDHEN, CDR2 SYDVKM.

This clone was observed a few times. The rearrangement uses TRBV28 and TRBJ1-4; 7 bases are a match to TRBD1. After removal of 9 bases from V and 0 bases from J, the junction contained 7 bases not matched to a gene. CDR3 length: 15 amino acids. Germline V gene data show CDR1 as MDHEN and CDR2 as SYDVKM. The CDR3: CASQQTGATNEKLFF. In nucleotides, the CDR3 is TGTGCCAGTCAACAAACAGGGGCAACTAATGAAAAACTGTTTTTT.

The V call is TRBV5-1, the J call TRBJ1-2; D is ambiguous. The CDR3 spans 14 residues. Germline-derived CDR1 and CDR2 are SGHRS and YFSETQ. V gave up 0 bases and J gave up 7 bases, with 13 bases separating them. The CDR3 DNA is TGCGCCAGCAGCTTGGCCGGAAGGGAGAGTGGCTACACCTTC. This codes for CASSLAGRESGYTF.

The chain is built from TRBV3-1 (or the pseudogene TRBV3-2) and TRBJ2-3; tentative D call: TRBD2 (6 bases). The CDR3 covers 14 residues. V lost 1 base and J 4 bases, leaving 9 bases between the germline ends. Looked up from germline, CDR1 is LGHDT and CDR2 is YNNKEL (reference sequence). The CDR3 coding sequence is TGTGCCAGCAGCCAAGGGAGGGGTTCAGATACGCAGTATTTT. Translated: CASSQGRGSDTQYF.

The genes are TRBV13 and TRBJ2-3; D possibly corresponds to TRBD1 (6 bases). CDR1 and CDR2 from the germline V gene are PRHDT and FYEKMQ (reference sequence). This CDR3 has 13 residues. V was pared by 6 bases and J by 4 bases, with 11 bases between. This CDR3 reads CASRRGLADTQYF. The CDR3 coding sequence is TGTGCCAGCAGGAGGGGGTTGGCAGATACGCAGTATTTT.

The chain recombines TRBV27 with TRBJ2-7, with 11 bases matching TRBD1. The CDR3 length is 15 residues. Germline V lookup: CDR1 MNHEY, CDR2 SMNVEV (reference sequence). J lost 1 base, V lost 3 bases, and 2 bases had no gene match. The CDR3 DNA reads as TGTGCCAGCAGTTTTGGACAGGGGGCATCCTACGAGCAGTACTTC. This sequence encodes CASSFGQGASYEQYF.

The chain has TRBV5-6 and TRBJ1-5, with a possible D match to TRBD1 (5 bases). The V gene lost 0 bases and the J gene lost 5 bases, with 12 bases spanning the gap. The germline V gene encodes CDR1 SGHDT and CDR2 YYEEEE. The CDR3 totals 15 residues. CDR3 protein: CASSLDPRAHQPQHF. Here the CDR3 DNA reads TGTGCCAGCAGCTTGGACCCCAGGGCCCATCAGCCCCAGCATTTT.

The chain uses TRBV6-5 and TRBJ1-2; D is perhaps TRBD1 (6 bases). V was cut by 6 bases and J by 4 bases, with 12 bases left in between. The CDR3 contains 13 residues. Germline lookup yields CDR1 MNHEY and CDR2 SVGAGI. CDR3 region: CASSLGGVYGYTF. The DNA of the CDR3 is TGTGCCAGCAGCTTAGGGGGGGTCTATGGCTACACCTTC.

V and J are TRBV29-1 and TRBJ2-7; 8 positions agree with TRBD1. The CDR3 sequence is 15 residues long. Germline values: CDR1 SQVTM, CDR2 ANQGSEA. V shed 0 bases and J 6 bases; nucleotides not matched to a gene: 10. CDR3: CSVEEGGQGASEQYF. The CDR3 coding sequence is TGCAGCGTTGAAGAAGGGGGTCAGGGGGCCTCCGAGCAGTACTTC.

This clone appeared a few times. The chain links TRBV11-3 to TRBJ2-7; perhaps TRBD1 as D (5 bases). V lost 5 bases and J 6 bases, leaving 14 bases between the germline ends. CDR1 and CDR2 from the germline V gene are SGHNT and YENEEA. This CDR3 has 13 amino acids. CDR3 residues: CASSALRVGEQYF. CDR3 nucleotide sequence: TGTGCCAGCAGCGCTCTCAGGGTCGGCGAGCAGTACTTC.

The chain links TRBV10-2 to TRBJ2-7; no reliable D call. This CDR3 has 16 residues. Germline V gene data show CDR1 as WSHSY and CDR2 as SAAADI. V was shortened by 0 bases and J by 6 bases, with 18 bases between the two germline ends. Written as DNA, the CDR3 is TGCGCCAGCAGTGAGTCGATGTCGGCAGGTTTGGTCGAGCAGTACTTC. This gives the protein CASSESMSAGLVEQYF.

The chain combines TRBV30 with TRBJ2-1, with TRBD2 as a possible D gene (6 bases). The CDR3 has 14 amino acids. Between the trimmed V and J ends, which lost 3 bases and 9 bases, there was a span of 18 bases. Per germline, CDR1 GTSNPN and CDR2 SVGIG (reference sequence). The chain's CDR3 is CAWRRTGGVGEQFF. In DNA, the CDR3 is TGTGCCTGGAGGAGGACCGGCGGGGTAGGTGAGCAGTTCTTC.

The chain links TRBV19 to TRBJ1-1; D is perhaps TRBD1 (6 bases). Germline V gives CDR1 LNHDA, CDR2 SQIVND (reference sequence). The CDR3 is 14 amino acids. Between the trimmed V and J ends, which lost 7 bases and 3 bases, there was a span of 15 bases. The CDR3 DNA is TGTGCCAGTAATCACAGGGACGGGTACACTGAAGCTTTCTTT. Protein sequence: CASNHRDGYTEAFF.

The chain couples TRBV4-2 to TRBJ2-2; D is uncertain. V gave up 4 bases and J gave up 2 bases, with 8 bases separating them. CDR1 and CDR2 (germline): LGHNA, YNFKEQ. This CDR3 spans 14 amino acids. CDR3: CASSRDFNTGELFF. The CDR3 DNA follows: TGTGCCAGCAGCCGCGACTTCAACACCGGGGAGCTGTTTTTT.

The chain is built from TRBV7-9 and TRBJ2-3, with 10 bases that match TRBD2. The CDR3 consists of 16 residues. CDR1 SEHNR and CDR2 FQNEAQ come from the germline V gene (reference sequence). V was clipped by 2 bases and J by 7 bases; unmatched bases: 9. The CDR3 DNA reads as TGTGCCAGCAGCTTATTGACTAGCGGGCGCGTGAATACGCAGTATTTT. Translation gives CASSLLTSGRVNTQYF.

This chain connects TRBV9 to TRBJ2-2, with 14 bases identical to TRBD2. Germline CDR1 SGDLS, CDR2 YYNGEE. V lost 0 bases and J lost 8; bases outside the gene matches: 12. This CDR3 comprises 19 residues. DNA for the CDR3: TGTGCCAGCAGCGTAGTTAGGACTAGCGGGGGGAGGCACCAGGGGGAGCTGTTTTTT. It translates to CASSVVRTSGGRHQGELFF.

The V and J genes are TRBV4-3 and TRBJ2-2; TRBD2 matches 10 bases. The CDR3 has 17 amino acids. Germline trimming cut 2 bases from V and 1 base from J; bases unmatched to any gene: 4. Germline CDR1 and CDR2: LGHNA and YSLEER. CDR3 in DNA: TGCGCCAGCAGCCAAATCCTAGCGGGGGTGAACACCGGGGAGCTGTTTTTT. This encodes CASSQILAGVNTGELFF.

The CDR3 loop reads CASRGQTSASPLHF. CDR3 sequence (DNA): TGTGCCAGCAGGGGGCAGACCTCGGCTTCACCCCTCCACTTT. V gene TRBV2 combines with J gene TRBJ1-6, with D possibly TRBD1 on 5 matching bases. This CDR3 spans 14 amino acids. V was shortened by 6 bases and J by 9 bases, with 15 bases between the two germline ends. Germline-derived CDR1 and CDR2 are SNHLY and FYNNEI.

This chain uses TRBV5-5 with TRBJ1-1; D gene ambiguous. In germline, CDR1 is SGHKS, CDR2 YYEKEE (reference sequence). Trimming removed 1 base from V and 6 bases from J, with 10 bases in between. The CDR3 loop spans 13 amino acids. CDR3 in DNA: TGTGCCAGCAGCTTGATGGGCCGCGCTGAAGCTTTCTTT. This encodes CASSLMGRAEAFF.

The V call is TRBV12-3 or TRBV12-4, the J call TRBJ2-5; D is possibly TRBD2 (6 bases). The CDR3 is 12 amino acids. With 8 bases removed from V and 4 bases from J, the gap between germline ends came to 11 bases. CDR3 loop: CASGGLGETQYF. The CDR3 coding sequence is TGTGCCAGCGGAGGGTTGGGAGAGACCCAGTACTTC.

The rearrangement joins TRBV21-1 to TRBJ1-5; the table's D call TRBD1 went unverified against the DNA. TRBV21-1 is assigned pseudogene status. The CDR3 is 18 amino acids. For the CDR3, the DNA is TGTGCCAGCAGCAAAGTCCCGTCGATAGACACACCGAATCAGCCCCAGCATTTT. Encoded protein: CASSKVPSIDTPNQPQHF.

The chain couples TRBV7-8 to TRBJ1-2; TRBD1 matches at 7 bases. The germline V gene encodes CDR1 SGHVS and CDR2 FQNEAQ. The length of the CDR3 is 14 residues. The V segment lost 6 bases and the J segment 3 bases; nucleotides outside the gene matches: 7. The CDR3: CASSGQVLYYGYTF. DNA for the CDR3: TGTGCCAGCAGTGGACAGGTCCTGTACTATGGCTACACCTTC. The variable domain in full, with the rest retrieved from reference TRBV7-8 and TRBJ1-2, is GAGVSQSPRYKVAKRGQDVALRCDPISGHVSLFWYQQALGQGPEFLTYFQNEAQLDKSGLPSDRFFAERPEGSVSTLKIQRTQQEDSAVYLCASSGQVLYYGYTFGSGTRLTVV.

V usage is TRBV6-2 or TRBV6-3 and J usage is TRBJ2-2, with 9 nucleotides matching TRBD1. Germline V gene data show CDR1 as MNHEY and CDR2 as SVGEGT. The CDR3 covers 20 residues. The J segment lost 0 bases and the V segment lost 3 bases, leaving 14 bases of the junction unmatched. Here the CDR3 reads CASSYWGGQGPTSNTGELFF. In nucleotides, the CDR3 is TGTGCCAGCAGTTATTGGGGAGGACAGGGGCCGACTTCGAACACCGGGGAGCTGTTTTTT.

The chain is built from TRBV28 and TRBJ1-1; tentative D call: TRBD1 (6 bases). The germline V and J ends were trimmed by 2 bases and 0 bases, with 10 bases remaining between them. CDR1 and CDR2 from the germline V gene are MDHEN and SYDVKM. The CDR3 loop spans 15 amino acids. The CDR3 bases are TGTGCCAGCAGTTTAACGGGACACCTGAACACTGAAGCTTTCTTT. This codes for CASSLTGHLNTEAFF. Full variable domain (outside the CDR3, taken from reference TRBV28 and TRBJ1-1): DVKVTQSSRYLVKRTGEKVFLECVQDMDHENMFWYRQDPGLGLRLIYFSYDVKMKEKGDIPEGYSVSREKKERFSLILESASTNQTSMYLCASSLTGHLNTEAFFGQGTRLTVV.

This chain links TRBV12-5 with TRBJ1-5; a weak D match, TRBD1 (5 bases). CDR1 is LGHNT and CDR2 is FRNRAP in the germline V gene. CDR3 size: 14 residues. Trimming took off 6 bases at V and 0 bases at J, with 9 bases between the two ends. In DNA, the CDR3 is TGTGCTAGTGGAACAGGAGTTAGCAATCAGCCCCAGCATTTT. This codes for CASGTGVSNQPQHF.

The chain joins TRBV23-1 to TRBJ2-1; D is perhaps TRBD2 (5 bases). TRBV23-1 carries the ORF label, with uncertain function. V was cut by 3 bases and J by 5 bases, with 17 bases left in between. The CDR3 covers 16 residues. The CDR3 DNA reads TGCGCCAGCAGTCATCTACTGGACTCATGGGACAATGAGCAGTTCTTC. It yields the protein CASSHLLDSWDNEQFF.